The rows below give T cell receptor beta chains drawn from one sample of a study of blood T cell repertoires in COVID-19. TCRdb keeps only in-frame clones here, not all; method: immunoSEQ multiplex PCR. The sample lists some 110,000 clones, approximately 80% occurring once. The sequenced sample was peripheral blood. The receptors here all came from a man aged 65 to 79 with acute or convalescent COVID-19. The CDR3 runs from the conserved cysteine through the conserved F or W. D genes are given only for firm matches.

TRBV27	NA	TRBJ2-6	CASRGPGANVLTF	TGTGCCAGCAGGGGGCCTGGGGCCAACGTCCTGACTTTC
TRBV19	NA	TRBJ2-1	CASSIGADYNEQFF	TGTGCCAGTAGTATCGGAGCGGACTACAATGAGCAGTTCTTC
TRBV5-1	TRBD1	TRBJ2-3	CASSLTGGPDTQYF	TGCGCCAGCAGCTTGACAGGGGGCCCAGATACGCAGTATTTT
TRBV6-2/TRBV6-3	NA	TRBJ2-7	CASSRTNPYEQYF	TGTGCCAGCAGTCGGACAAATCCCTACGAGCAGTACTTC
TRBV2	NA	TRBJ1-3	CASTYQEVGSGNTIYF	TGTGCCAGCACCTACCAAGAGGTCGGCTCTGGAAACACCATATATTTT
TRBV4-1	NA	TRBJ1-1	CASSQEGAGWGETEAFF	TGCGCCAGCAGCCAAGAGGGGGCAGGGTGGGGTGAGACTGAAGCTTTCTTT
TRBV6-5	TRBD1	TRBJ1-1	CASTGGDRETFF	TGTGCCAGCACCGGTGGGGACAGGGAAACATTCTTT
TRBV9	NA	TRBJ1-2	CASGQMGYGYTF	TGTGCCAGCGGACAGATGGGCTATGGCTACACCTTC
TRBV5-1	TRBD2	TRBJ2-1	CASSLGLAAYNEQFF	TGCGCCAGCAGCTTGGGACTAGCGGCATACAATGAGCAGTTCTTC
TRBV7-2	TRBD1	TRBJ2-5	CASSSHVGGRGTQYF	TGTGCCAGCAGCTCCCACGTAGGGGGCAGGGGGACCCAGTACTTC